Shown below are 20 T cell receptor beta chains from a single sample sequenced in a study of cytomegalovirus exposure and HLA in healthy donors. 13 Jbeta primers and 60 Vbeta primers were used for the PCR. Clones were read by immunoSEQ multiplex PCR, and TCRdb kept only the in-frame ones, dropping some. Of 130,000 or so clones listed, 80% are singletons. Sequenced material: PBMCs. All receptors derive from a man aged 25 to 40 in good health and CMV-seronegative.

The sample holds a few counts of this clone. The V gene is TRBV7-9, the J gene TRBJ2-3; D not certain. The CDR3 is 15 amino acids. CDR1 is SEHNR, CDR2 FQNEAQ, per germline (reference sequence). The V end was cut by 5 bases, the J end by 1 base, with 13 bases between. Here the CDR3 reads CASSPPRSRTDTQYF. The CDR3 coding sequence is TGTGCCAGCAGCCCCCCCAGGTCCCGCACAGATACGCAGTATTTT.

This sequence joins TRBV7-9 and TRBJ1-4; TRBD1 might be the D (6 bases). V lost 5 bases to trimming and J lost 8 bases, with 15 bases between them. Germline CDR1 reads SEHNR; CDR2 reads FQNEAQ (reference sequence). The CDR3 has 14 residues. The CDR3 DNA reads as TGTGCCAGCAGCAAAACAGGGTTTGGGGAAAAACTGTTTTTT. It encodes CASSKTGFGEKLFF.

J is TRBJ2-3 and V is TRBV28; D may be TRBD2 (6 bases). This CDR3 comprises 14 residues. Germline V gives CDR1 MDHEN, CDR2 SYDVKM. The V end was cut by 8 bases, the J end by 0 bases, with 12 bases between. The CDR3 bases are TGTGCCAGCGGGGACTTCCATAGCACAGATACGCAGTATTTT. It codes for CASGDFHSTDTQYF.

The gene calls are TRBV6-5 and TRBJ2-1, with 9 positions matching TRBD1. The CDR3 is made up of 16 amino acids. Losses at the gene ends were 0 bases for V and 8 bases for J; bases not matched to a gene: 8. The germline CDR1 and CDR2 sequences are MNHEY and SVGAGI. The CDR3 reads CASSYSTGTGIHEQFF. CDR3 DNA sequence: TGTGCCAGCAGTTACTCGACCGGGACAGGGATCCATGAGCAGTTCTTC.

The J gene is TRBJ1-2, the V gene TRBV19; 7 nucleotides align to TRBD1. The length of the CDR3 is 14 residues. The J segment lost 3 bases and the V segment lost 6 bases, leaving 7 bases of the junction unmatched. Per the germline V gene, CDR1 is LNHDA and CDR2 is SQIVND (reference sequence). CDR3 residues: CASRTTGYDYGYTF. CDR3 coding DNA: TGTGCCAGTAGAACGACAGGGTACGACTATGGCTACACCTTC.

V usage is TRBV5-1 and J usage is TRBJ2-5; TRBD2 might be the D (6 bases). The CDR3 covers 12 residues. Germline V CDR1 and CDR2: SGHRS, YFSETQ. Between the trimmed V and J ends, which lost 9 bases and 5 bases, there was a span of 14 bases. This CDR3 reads CAIYGSGETQYF. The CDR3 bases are TGCGCCATTTACGGGAGCGGTGAGACCCAGTACTTC.

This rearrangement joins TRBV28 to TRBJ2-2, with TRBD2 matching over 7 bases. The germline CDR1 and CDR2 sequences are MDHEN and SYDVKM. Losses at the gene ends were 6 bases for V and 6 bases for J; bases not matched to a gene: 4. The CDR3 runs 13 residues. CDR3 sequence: CASSLSGPGELFF. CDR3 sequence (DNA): TGTGCCAGCAGCCTTAGCGGGCCCGGGGAGCTGTTTTTT.

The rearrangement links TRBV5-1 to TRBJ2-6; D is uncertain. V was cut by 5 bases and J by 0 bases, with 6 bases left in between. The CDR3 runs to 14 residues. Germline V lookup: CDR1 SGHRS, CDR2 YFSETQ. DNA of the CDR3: TGCGCCAGCAGACCTAGCTCTGGGGCCAACGTCCTGACTTTC. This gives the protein CASRPSSGANVLTF.

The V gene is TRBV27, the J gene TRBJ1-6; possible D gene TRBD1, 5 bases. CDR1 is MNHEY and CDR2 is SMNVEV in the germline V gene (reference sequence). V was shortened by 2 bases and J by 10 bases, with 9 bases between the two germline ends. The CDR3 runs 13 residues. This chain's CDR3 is CASSLTGGSPLHF. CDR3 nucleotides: TGTGCCAGCAGTTTAACAGGCGGATCACCCCTCCACTTT.

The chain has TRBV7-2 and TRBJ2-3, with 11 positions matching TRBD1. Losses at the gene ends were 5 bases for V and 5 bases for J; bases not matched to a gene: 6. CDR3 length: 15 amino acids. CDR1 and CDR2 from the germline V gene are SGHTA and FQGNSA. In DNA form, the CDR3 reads TGTGCCAGCAGCCCGGACAGGGGGCTGGAAGATACGCAGTATTTT. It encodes CASSPDRGLEDTQYF.

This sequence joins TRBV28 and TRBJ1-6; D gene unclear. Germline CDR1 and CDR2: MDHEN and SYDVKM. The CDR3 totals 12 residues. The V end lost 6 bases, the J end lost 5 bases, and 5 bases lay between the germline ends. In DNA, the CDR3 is TGTGCCAGCAGCTCTAATAATTCACCCCTCCACTTT. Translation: CASSSNNSPLHF.

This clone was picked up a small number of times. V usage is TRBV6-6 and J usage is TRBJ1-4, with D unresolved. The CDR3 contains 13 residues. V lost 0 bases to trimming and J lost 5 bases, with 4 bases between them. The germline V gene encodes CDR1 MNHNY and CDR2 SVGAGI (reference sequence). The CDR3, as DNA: TGTGCCAGCAGTTACTCAGAGAATGAAAAACTGTTTTTT. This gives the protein CASSYSENEKLFF.

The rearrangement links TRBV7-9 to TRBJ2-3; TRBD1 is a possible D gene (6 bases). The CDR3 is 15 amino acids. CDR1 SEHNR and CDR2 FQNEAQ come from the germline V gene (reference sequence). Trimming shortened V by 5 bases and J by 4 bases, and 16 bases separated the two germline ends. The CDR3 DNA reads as TGTGCCAGCAGCATCCGACAGGCCCCTCCAGATACGCAGTATTTT. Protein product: CASSIRQAPPDTQYF.

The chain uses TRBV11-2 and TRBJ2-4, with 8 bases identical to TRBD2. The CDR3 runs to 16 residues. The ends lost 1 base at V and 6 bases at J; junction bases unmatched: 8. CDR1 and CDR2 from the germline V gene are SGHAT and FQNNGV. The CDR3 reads CASSLAGRGSGNIQYF. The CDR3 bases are TGTGCCAGCAGCTTAGCCGGGAGGGGCTCGGGAAACATTCAGTACTTC.

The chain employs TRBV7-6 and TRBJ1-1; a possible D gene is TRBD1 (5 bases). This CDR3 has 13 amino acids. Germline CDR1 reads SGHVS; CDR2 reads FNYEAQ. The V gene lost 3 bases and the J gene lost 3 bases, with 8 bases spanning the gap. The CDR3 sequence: CASSFTGYTEAFF. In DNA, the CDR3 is TGTGCCAGCAGCTTCACAGGTTACACTGAAGCTTTCTTT.

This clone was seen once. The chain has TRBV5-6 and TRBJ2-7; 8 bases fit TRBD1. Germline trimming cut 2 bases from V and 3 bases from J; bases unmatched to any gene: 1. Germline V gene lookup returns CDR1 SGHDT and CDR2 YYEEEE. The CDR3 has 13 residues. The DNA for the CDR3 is TGTGCCAGCAGCTTAACAGGGGGCTACGAGCAGTACTTC. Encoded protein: CASSLTGGYEQYF.

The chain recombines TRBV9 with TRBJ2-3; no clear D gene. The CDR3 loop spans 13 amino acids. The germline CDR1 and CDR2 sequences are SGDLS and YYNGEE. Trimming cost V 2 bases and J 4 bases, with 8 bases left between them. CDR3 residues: CASSVSRADTQYF. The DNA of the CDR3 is TGTGCCAGCAGCGTTTCAAGAGCAGATACGCAGTATTTT.

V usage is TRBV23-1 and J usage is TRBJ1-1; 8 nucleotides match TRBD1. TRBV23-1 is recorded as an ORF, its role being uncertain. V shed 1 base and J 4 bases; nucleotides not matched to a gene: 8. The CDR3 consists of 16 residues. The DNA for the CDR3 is TGCGCCAGCAGTCAATTCCTGTGCACAGGGGGCACTGAAGCTTTCTTT. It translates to CASSQFLCTGGTEAFF.

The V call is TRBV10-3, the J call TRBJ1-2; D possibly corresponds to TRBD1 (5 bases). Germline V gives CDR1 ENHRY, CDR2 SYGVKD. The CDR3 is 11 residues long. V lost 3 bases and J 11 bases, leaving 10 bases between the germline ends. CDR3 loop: CAISDRGGYTF. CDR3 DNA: TGTGCCATCAGTGATCGGGGGGGGTACACCTTC.

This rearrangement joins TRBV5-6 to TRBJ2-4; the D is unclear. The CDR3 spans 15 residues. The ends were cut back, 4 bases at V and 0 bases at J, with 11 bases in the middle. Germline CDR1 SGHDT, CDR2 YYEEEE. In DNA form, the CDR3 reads TGTGCCAGCAGCCCGGTACCCTCAGCCAAAAACATTCAGTACTTC. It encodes CASSPVPSAKNIQYF.